One and the same sample provided the 12 T cell receptor beta chains below, sequenced in a study of OX40 agonist ivuxolimab in advanced cancers. The method behind the library was the immunoSEQ multiplex PCR assay. Drawn from immuneACCESS, this table holds only the in-frame rearrangements with V and J called that TCRdb kept. Clones are partly lost; checked studies trace under half to an unresolved V gene and leave the rest unexplained. For this sample there are under 70,000 clones; about nine tenths appear just once. The ten largest clones add up to nearly 8.5% of the sample. The source was CD4+ or CD8+ T cells sorted from blood, collected in a trial of the OX40 agonist ivuxolimab. The source of these receptors is an adult with an advanced solid tumor such as melanoma, head and neck, liver or kidney cancer.

Only one count was recorded for this clone. The chain recombines TRBV2 with TRBJ2-7; unclear D gene. The CDR3 is 13 amino acids. Germline assignment: CDR1 SNHLY and CDR2 FYNNEI. V lost 0 bases, J lost 6 bases, and 9 bases lay in between. The CDR3 DNA reads TGTGCCAGCAGTGAAGCGCAAAATTCCGAGCAGTACTTC. It translates to CASSEAQNSEQYF.

The J gene is TRBJ2-7, the V gene TRBV27; 8 nucleotides agree with TRBD1. The CDR3 loop spans 15 amino acids. CDR1 is MNHEY and CDR2 is SMNVEV in the germline V gene (reference sequence). Germline trimming cut 1 base from V and 4 bases from J; bases unmatched to any gene: 6. As DNA, the CDR3 is TGTGCCAGCAGTTTATTACAGGGGGGTCGGTACGAGCAGTACTTC. Translating gives CASSLLQGGRYEQYF.

This chain links TRBV27 with TRBJ2-3; 12 bases fit TRBD2. V lost 3 bases, J lost 15 bases, and 7 bases stayed unmatched. The V gene's germline CDR1 is MNHEY and CDR2 SMNVEV (reference sequence). There are 13 residues in the CDR3. This CDR3 reads CASSFQSSGGAYF. The CDR3 bases are TGTGCCAGCAGTTTCCAATCTAGCGGGGGGGCCTATTTT.

The gene calls are TRBV28 and TRBJ2-3; D is possibly TRBD2 (5 bases). V dropped 6 bases and J dropped 2 bases, with 15 bases sitting between them. This CDR3 has 15 residues. Germline assignment: CDR1 MDHEN and CDR2 SYDVKM. The DNA of the CDR3 is TGTGCCAGCAGGACCACAAGCGGCTACACAGATACGCAGTATTTT. Protein: CASRTTSGYTDTQYF. The variable domain in full, completed from reference TRBV28 and TRBJ2-3, reads DVKVTQSSRYLVKRTGEKVFLECVQDMDHENMFWYRQDPGLGLRLIYFSYDVKMKEKGDIPEGYSVSREKKERFSLILESASTNQTSMYLCASRTTSGYTDTQYFGPGTRLTVL.

The chain combines TRBV4-3 with TRBJ1-1, with TRBD1 as a possible D gene (6 bases). Trimming took off 2 bases at V and 11 bases at J, with 12 bases between the two ends. Per germline, CDR1 LGHNA and CDR2 YSLEER. The CDR3 spans 12 residues. In nucleotides, the CDR3 is TGCGCCAGCAGCCAAAGGGCAGGGGAGGCTTTCTTT. Translating gives CASSQRAGEAFF.

The chain joins TRBV5-1 to TRBJ1-3; the D gene is possibly TRBD1 (6 bases). Trimming took off 2 bases at V and 4 bases at J, with 16 bases between the two ends. Per the germline V gene, CDR1 is SGHRS and CDR2 is YFSETQ. The CDR3 totals 16 residues. The CDR3 DNA follows: TGCGCCAGCAGCTTCTACCATACAGGGTCCGGAAACACCATATATTTT. Translated: CASSFYHTGSGNTIYF.

The chain combines TRBV7-2 with TRBJ2-1; D is tentatively TRBD1 or TRBD2 (7 bases each). The CDR3 loop spans 13 amino acids. With 4 bases removed from V and 10 bases from J, the gap between germline ends came to 14 bases. Germline-derived CDR1 and CDR2 are SGHTA and FQGNSA. The CDR3 here is CASSSGGGREQFF. CDR3 sequence (DNA): TGTGCCAGCAGCTCAGGGGGGGGCCGGGAGCAGTTCTTC.

V and J are TRBV9 and TRBJ2-5, with TRBD1 as a possible D gene (5 bases). The CDR3 sequence is 15 residues long. Germline CDR1 SGDLS, CDR2 YYNGEE. Trimming took off 0 bases at V and 6 bases at J, with 15 bases between the two ends. The CDR3 region has the DNA TGTGCCAGCAGCGTAGGTTGGCAGGGTATGAAGACCCAGTACTTC. Its translation: CASSVGWQGMKTQYF.

V usage is TRBV6-5 and J usage is TRBJ1-2; D not resolved. The CDR3 spans 15 residues. From germline, CDR1 is MNHEY and CDR2 SVGAGI. V was pared by 7 bases and J by 4 bases, with 19 bases between. The CDR3 sequence is CASMKNRSKGYGYTF. The CDR3, as DNA: TGTGCCAGCATGAAAAATCGAAGTAAAGGCTATGGCTACACCTTC.

The chain couples TRBV10-2 to TRBJ2-1, with D perhaps matching TRBD1 or TRBD2 (5 bases each). CDR3 length: 14 amino acids. Germline CDR1 WSHSY, CDR2 SAAADI. The V end lost 7 bases, the J end lost 11 bases, and 21 bases lay between the germline ends. CDR3 in DNA: TGCGCCAGCATGGGGGACCCCGTCCTCTCAAAGCAGTTCTTC. It codes for CASMGDPVLSKQFF.

The rearrangement joins TRBV6-5 to TRBJ1-6; tentatively, D is TRBD1 (5 bases). The germline V gene encodes CDR1 MNHEY and CDR2 SVGAGI. The CDR3 runs 13 residues. The V end was cut by 11 bases, the J end by 4 bases, with 12 bases between. The CDR3 region has the DNA TGTGCCGGGGGAGAAGGATATAATTCACCCCTCCACTTT. Translated, it gives CAGGEGYNSPLHF.

This rearrangement joins TRBV7-2 to TRBJ1-2; D unresolved. Trimming took off 3 bases at V and 6 bases at J, with 11 bases between the two ends. The CDR3 is made up of 13 amino acids. Germline values: CDR1 SGHTA, CDR2 FQGNSA. In nucleotides, the CDR3 is TGTGCCAGCAGCTTGGGCCCTCCGGATGGCTACACCTTC. Its translation: CASSLGPPDGYTF. Variable domain in full (rest from reference TRBV7-2 and TRBJ1-2): GAGVSQSPSNKVTEKGKDVELRCDPISGHTALYWYRQSLGQGLEFLIYFQGNSAPDKSGLPSDRFSAERTGGSVSTLTIQRTQQEDSAVYLCASSLGPPDGYTFGSGTRLTVV.